This T cell receptor beta chain came from a study of blood T cell repertoires in COVID-19. Sequencing was performed with immunoSEQ multiplex PCR; in TCRdb, only in-frame clones are kept and a portion is missing. The sample consists of 250,000 to 300,000 clones, approximately 87% of them appearing once. Sequenced material: peripheral blood. This TCR was recovered from a woman aged 25-40 years with COVID-19, enrolled during active disease.

This CDR3 reads CASSPRNTEAFF. CDR3 DNA sequence: TGCGCCAGCAGTCCGAGGAACACTGAAGCTTTCTTT. This chain uses TRBV10-2 with TRBJ1-1; D not certain. CDR3 length equals 12 residues. CDR1 WSHSY and CDR2 SAAADI come from the germline V gene. V dropped 5 bases and J dropped 1 base, with 5 bases sitting between them.